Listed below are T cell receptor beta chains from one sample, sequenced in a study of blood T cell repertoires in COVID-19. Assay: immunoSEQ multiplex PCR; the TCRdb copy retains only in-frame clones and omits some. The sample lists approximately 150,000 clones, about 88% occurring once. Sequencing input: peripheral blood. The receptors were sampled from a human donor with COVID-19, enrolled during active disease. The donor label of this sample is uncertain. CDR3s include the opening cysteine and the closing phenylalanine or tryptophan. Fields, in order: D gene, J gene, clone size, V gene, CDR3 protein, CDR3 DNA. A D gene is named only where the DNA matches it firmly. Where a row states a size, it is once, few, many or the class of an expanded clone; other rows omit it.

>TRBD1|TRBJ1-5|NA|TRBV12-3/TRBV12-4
CASRTGDNQPQHF
TGTGCCAGCCGGACAGGGGACAATCAGCCCCAGCATTTT
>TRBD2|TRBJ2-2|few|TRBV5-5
CASSPGLAGPNTGELFF
TGTGCCAGCAGCCCCGGACTAGCGGGCCCGAACACCGGGGAGCTGTTTTTT
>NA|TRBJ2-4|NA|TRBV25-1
CASSDGYRGNIQYF
TGTGCCAGCAGTGATGGCTATCGGGGGAACATTCAGTACTTC
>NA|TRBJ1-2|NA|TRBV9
CASSLRPGVSYGYTF
TGTGCCAGCAGCCTTAGGCCGGGGGTGAGCTATGGCTACACCTTC
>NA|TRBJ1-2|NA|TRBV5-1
CASSFDGDRSYGYTF
TGCGCCAGCAGCTTCGATGGAGACAGGTCCTATGGCTACACCTTC
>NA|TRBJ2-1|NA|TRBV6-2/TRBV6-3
CASSRSRRGNEQFF
TGTGCCAGCAGCCGAAGTCGTAGGGGCAATGAGCAGTTCTTC
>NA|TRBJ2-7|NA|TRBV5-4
CASSSASGAYEQYF
TGTGCCAGCAGCTCCGCCAGCGGAGCCTACGAGCAGTACTTC
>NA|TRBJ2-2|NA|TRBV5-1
CASSSRQNTGELFF
TGCGCCAGCAGCTCTCGACAGAACACCGGGGAGCTGTTTTTT
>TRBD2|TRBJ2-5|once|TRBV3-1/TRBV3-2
CASSQARGGSETQYF
TGTGCCAGCAGCCAAGCCCGCGGGGGGTCAGAGACCCAGTACTTC
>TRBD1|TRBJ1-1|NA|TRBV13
CAPSLGGQGGTEAFF
TGCGCCCCCAGCTTAGGGGGACAGGGGGGGACTGAAGCTTTCTTT
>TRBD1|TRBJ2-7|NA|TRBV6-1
CASSETGEEIYEQYF
TGTGCCAGCAGTGAAACAGGGGAAGAAATCTACGAGCAGTACTTC
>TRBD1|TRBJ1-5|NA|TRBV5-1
CASSLGTGLNQPQHF
TGCGCCAGCAGCTTGGGGACAGGCCTCAATCAGCCCCAGCATTTT
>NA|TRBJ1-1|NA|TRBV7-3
CASSFTQVLSTEAFF
TGTGCCAGCAGCTTCACCCAGGTTCTCTCCACTGAAGCTTTCTTT
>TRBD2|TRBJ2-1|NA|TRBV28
CASKGGSARQFF
TGTGCCAGCAAGGGAGGGTCTGCCCGGCAGTTCTTC
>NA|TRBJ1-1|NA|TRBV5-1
CASSLGPQGNTEAFF
TGCGCCAGCAGCTTGGGACCCCAGGGTAACACTGAAGCTTTCTTT
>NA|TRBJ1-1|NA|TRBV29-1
CSVGGGDYTEAFF
TGCAGCGTTGGTGGAGGCGATTACACTGAAGCTTTCTTT
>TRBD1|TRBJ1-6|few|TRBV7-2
CASSLGTGVFRDYNSPLHF
TGTGCCAGCAGCTTAGGGACAGGGGTTTTTAGGGATTATAATTCACCCCTCCACTTT
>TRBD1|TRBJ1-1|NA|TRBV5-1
CASSLQGSTEAFF
TGCGCCAGCAGCTTACAGGGGAGCACTGAAGCTTTCTTT
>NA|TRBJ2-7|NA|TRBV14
CASSLNGEQYF
TGTGCCAGCAGCCTAAACGGCGAGCAGTACTTC
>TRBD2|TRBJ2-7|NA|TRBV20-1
CSASVSGGYEQYF
TGCAGTGCTAGTGTTAGCGGGGGCTACGAGCAGTACTTC
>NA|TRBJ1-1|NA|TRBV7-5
CVRSLETETSNTEAFF
TGTGTCAGAAGCTTAGAGACAGAAACTTCGAACACTGAAGCTTTCTTT
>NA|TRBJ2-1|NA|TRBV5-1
CASTVGVRNEQFF
TGCGCCAGCACCGTAGGGGTTCGCAATGAGCAGTTCTTC
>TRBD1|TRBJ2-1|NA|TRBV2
CASSWDRGGAEQFF
TGTGCCAGCAGTTGGGACAGGGGAGGAGCTGAGCAGTTCTTC
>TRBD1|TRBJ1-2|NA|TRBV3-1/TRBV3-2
CASSHLQGAHYTF
TGTGCCAGCAGCCATCTACAGGGGGCCCACTACACCTTC
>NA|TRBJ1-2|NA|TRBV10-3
CAISESRGQYGYTF
TGTGCCATCAGTGAGTCTAGGGGCCAGTATGGCTACACCTTC
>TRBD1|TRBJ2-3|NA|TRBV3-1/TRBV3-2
CASSQVYRGHADTQYF
TGTGCCAGCAGCCAAGTCTACAGGGGGCACGCAGATACGCAGTATTTT
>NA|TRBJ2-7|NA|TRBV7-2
CASSLGDSYEQYF
TGTGCCAGCAGCTTAGGTGACAGTTACGAGCAGTACTTC
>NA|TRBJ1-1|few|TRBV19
CASSTSGEGEAFF
TGTGCCAGTAGTACCTCCGGCGAGGGTGAAGCTTTCTTT
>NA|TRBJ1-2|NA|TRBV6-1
CASSEAGGASYGYTF
TGTGCCAGCAGTGAAGCGGGGGGAGCGAGCTATGGCTACACCTTC
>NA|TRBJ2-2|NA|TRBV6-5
CASGWGAGELFF
TGTGCCAGCGGTTGGGGGGCCGGGGAGCTGTTTTTT
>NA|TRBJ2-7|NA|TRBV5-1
CASSLRTDSYEQYF
TGCGCCAGCAGCTTGCGGACAGACTCCTACGAGCAGTACTTC
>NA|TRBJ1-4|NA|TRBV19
CASSIGDTGNEKLFF
TGTGCCAGTAGTATAGGGGACACCGGTAATGAAAAACTGTTTTTT
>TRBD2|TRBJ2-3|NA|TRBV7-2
CASSLSAGGDTDTQYF
TGTGCCAGCAGCTTAAGTGCGGGGGGAGACACAGATACGCAGTATTTT
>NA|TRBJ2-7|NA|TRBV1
CTSGEGQGSYF
TGCACCTCCGGGGAGGGACAGGGGTCTTACTTC
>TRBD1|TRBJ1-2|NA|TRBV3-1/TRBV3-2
CASSQMGQEHGYTF
TGTGCCAGCAGCCAAATGGGACAGGAACATGGCTACACCTTC
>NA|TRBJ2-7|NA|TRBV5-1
CASGVFGGSEQYF
TGCGCCAGCGGCGTGTTTGGGGGGAGCGAGCAGTACTTC
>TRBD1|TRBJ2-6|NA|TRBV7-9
CASSPRGQGSGANVLTF
TGTGCCAGCAGCCCCCGAGGACAGGGGTCTGGGGCCAACGTCCTGACTTTC